This TCR beta chain was sequenced during a study of T cell responses to AZD1222 COVID-19 vaccine (dated by TCRdb to about 2021). Turning to the overall study: AZD1222 recipients whose second dose came at about 4 weeks and those whose second dose came at about 12 weeks were combined into one group, since spike-specific TCR depth and breadth did not differ between the two schedules. A total of 233 trial participants underwent TCR sequencing, of whom 207 had received two doses of AZD1222 and 26 had received two doses of the MenACWY control vaccine. Trial participants were enrolled by age into 18-55, 56-69 and 70-plus year subgroups, with approximately 150, 28 and 58 TCR-sequenced participants respectively.

In the germline V gene, CDR1 corresponds to SGDLS and CDR2 to YYNGEE. From the cysteine up to the phenylalanine, the CDR3 has a length of 15 residues. Only the CDR3 part of the read is kept: 45 bases, read in frame from the first base. The V and J ends are trimmed by 0 bases and 4 bases, leaving 8 bases between them. The time point label, read with the paper, signifies: baseline before first vaccination. Vaccinee samples were obtained from the UK trials COV001 and COV002, which included a single-blind randomized controlled phase 2/3 trial of AZD1222 (ChAdOx1 nCoV-19) in healthy adults. For TCRbeta chain sequencing, PBMC samples from trial participants were taken at day 0 and at day 28 after the second dose. The CDR3 regions of human TCRbeta chains were analyzed by immunosequencing. The paper's processing steps were these. TCRs in the repertoires were matched against a reference library of SARS-CoV-2-specific TCRs that had been generated with the MIRA antigen-specificity platform. Breadth meant the fraction of unique TCRs that were SARS-CoV-2-associated, whereas depth meant the fraction of total T cells that were SARS-CoV-2-associated. Using the MIRA data, each spike-specific TCR was assigned both to the spike region to which the TCR was reactive and to a CD4 or CD8 class. Log10-transformed breadth and depth values were compared by one-way ANOVA with Sidak's multiple comparisons tests. TCRdb mirrors the immuneACCESS table, restricted to in-frame sequences. Some clones are absent from its copies; in checked studies, under half trace to an unresolved V gene, and the reason for the others is unknown. Clonal size and the V and J genes are those of that table, whereas D and trimming came from the DNA. In this sample the table shows roughly 100,000 clones, about nine tenths of which occur a single time. The ten largest clones take up about a quarter of the sample.

Study-wide conclusions, independent of this receptor: Nearly half of unique spike-specific TCRs reportedly recognized epitopes outside regions mutated in the B.1.351 and B.1.1.7 variants. Participants were mostly white British, with more females than males. The authors suggested clonal diversity may have been underestimated. Conclusions about previously exposed vaccinees are limited, since just six or seven AZD1222 recipients were seropositive for SARS-CoV-2 at baseline. Because no day 14 peak-response samples were available, repertoires were characterized only after the peak T cell response. The whole spike protein was spanned by vaccine-associated CD4 TCRs, and dominant responses were seen in regions 160-218 and 743-854. After two AZD1222 doses, both the breadth and the depth of spike-specific TCRs were significantly higher than at day 0 and than in MenACWY recipients. The 56-69-year group was small, and its depth increase did not reach significance, likely because of low power.

There are a few counts of this clone. Its specific antigen is unknown. Qualities for individual bases were not recorded, and no much larger clone is one base off. The receptor was derived from an adult in good health. Here the sequenced sample was peripheral blood, taken on day 0 of AZD1222 vaccination. Rearrangement joined TRBV9 to TRBJ1-6; the D gene lacks a confident call. For the CDR3, the sequence is CASSVVADYNSPLHF. The sequenced DNA: TGTGCCAGCAGCGTAGTGGCGGATTATAATTCACCCCTCCACTTT.